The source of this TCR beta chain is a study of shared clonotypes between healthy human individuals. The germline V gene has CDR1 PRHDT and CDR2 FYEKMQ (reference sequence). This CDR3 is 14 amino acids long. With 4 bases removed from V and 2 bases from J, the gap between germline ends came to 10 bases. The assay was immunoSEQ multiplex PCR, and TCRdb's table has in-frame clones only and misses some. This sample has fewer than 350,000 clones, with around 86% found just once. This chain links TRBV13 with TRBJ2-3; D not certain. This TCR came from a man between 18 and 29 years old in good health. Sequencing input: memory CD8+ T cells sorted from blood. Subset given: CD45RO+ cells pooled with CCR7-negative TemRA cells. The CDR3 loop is CASSSPTLTDTQYF. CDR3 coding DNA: TGTGCCAGCAGCTCCCCGACCCTCACAGATACGCAGTATTTT.